A single sample is the source of the 22 T cell receptor beta chains below, sequenced in a study of blood T cell repertoires in COVID-19. Assay used: immunoSEQ multiplex PCR; TCRdb lists only in-frame clones, some missing. The sample contains some 220,000 clones, roughly 85% of which appear only once. The source material was peripheral blood. These receptors all come from a woman aged 65 to 85 with COVID-19, enrolled during active disease.

The chain is built from TRBV19 and TRBJ1-4; tentative D call: TRBD1 (5 bases). There are 14 residues in the CDR3. V was cut by 5 bases and J by 5 bases, with 12 bases left in between. CDR1 and CDR2 (germline): LNHDA, SQIVND (reference sequence). As DNA, the CDR3 is TGTGCCAGTAGTCGGCGGGGCCCCAATGAAAAACTGTTTTTT. Its translation: CASSRRGPNEKLFF.

The table lists this clone with a few counts. V and J are TRBV5-1 and TRBJ1-3, with TRBD1 matching over 7 bases. Trimming removed 5 bases from V and 4 bases from J; junction bases left unmatched: 6. From germline, CDR1 is SGHRS and CDR2 YFSETQ. The CDR3 extends over 14 amino acids. In nucleotides, the CDR3 is TGCGCCAGCAGTGAAGGGACAGCAGGAAACACCATATATTTT. This sequence encodes CASSEGTAGNTIYF.

This chain uses TRBV9 with TRBJ1-2; 8 bases agree with TRBD1. The CDR3 consists of 15 residues. Germline CDR1 SGDLS, CDR2 YYNGEE. The V segment lost 3 bases and the J segment 2 bases; nucleotides outside the gene matches: 6. The CDR3 DNA follows: TGTGCCAGCAGCGCCCGGACAGGGTTCAACTATGGCTACACCTTC. Residues: CASSARTGFNYGYTF.

The chain combines TRBV7-2 with TRBJ1-5, with 12 bases fitting TRBD1. The length of the CDR3 is 16 residues. Germline V gene sequence: CDR1 SGHTA, CDR2 FQGNSA. V lost 5 bases to trimming and J lost 2 bases; unmatched junction nucleotides: 4. DNA of the CDR3: TGTGCCAGCAGCCCGGGACAGGGGGCAGGCAATCAGCCCCAGCATTTT. The encoded protein is CASSPGQGAGNQPQHF.

This clone was found a few times. The V and J genes are TRBV6-5 and TRBJ1-4; D not resolved. The CDR3 spans 14 residues. Germline loops: CDR1 MNHEY, CDR2 SVGAGI. V was pared by 6 bases and J by 3 bases, with 11 bases between. CDR3 residues: CASRVSPANEKLFF. The DNA of the CDR3 is TGTGCCAGCAGGGTCTCACCAGCTAATGAAAAACTGTTTTTT.

This sequence joins TRBV7-2 and TRBJ1-1; 8 positions match TRBD1. Germline V gene lookup returns CDR1 SGHTA and CDR2 FQGNSA. The CDR3 covers 14 residues. V was pared by 3 bases and J by 5 bases, with 5 bases of the junction left unmatched. The CDR3 DNA is TGTGCCAGCAGCTTTCAGGGGGCTGGGACTGAAGCTTTCTTT. This gives the protein CASSFQGAGTEAFF.

This clone was seen just once. Written as DNA, the CDR3 is TGCGCCAGCAGCCCTCGGACAGGACGCGTCGTTGACACTGAAGCTTTCTTT. Encoded protein: CASSPRTGRVVDTEAFF. The V gene is TRBV4-1, the J gene TRBJ1-1; 7 nucleotides match TRBD1. This CDR3 has 17 residues. The germline gives CDR1 MGHRA, CDR2 YSYEKL. Losses at the gene ends were 4 bases for V and 3 bases for J; bases not matched to a gene: 14.

The chain uses TRBV7-3 and TRBJ2-3; 10 bases fit TRBD2. V lost 4 bases to trimming and J lost 1 base; unmatched junction nucleotides: 11. Germline V gene lookup returns CDR1 SGHTA and CDR2 FQGTGA. This CDR3 has 18 residues. The CDR3 reads CASSSQRLGTSGTDTQYF. CDR3 DNA sequence: TGTGCCAGCAGCTCCCAACGTCTGGGGACTAGCGGCACAGATACGCAGTATTTT.

The chain couples TRBV11-1 to TRBJ1-1; D is possibly TRBD1 (6 bases). The CDR3 runs 13 residues. V was trimmed by 3 bases and J by 7 bases, leaving 12 bases between them. The V gene's germline CDR1 is SGHAT and CDR2 FQDESV (reference sequence). The CDR3 DNA reads as TGTGCCAGCAGCTTGAGGGGGGGGAGTGAAGCTTTCTTT. Protein: CASSLRGGSEAFF.

V usage is TRBV6-5 and J usage is TRBJ1-3; unclear D gene. CDR1 is MNHEY and CDR2 is SVGAGI in the germline V gene. Trimming pared 2 bases from V and 1 base from J, leaving 9 bases between. The CDR3 loop spans 15 amino acids. The CDR3 region has the DNA TGTGCCAGCAGTTACAGCGGCCAGTCTGGAAACACCATATATTTT. This codes for CASSYSGQSGNTIYF.

The chain links TRBV6-5 to TRBJ1-5; D is ambiguous. Germline V lookup: CDR1 MNHEY, CDR2 SVGAGI. V lost 8 bases and J lost 0, with 14 bases in between. This CDR3 contains 15 residues. CDR3 nucleotides: TGTGCCAGCCTCCACGGGGAAAGTAGCAATCAGCCCCAGCATTTT. Its translation: CASLHGESSNQPQHF.

The chain links TRBV6-5 to TRBJ1-4; 9 bases align to TRBD1. Trimming removed 4 bases from V and 5 bases from J; junction bases left unmatched: 2. The CDR3 consists of 14 residues. Germline lookup yields CDR1 MNHEY and CDR2 SVGAGI. DNA of the CDR3: TGTGCCAGCAGTTTAGGACAGGGGAATGAAAAACTGTTTTTT. Translated, it gives CASSLGQGNEKLFF.

V is TRBV7-9 and J is TRBJ2-7; 8 bases fit TRBD1. CDR1 is SEHNR, CDR2 FQNEAQ, per germline (reference sequence). The CDR3 sequence is 13 residues long. The V and J ends lost 1 base and 6 bases, in that order; junction bases with no gene match: 2. In nucleotides, the CDR3 is TGTGCCAGCAGCTTAGGGACAGGGTCCGAGCAGTACTTC. Encoded protein: CASSLGTGSEQYF. Variable domain in full (rest from reference TRBV7-9 and TRBJ2-7): DTGVSQNPRHKITKRGQNVTFRCDPISEHNRLYWYRQTLGQGPEFLTYFQNEAQLEKSRLLSDRFSAERPKGSFSTLEIQRTEQGDSAMYLCASSLGTGSEQYFGPGTRLTVT.

In this sample, this clone turned up a few times. This chain connects TRBV7-3 to TRBJ1-5; D not certain. CDR1 and CDR2 from the germline V gene are SGHTA and FQGTGA. Trimming left V 5 bases short and J 0 bases short, with 5 bases between. CDR3 length: 13 residues. DNA of the CDR3: TGTGCCAGCAGCCCAGATAGCAATCAGCCCCAGCATTTT. Its translation is CASSPDSNQPQHF.

The rearrangement uses TRBV7-2 and TRBJ1-4; 8 positions agree with TRBD1. V was clipped by 6 bases and J by 7 bases; unmatched bases: 7. CDR1 is SGHTA and CDR2 is FQGNSA in the germline V gene. The CDR3 runs to 14 residues. CDR3 nucleotides: TGTGCCAGCAGTTCGAGACAGGGGAGTGAAAAACTGTTTTTT. Residues: CASSSRQGSEKLFF.

The genes are TRBV5-6 and TRBJ2-7; D possibly corresponds to TRBD2 (6 bases). Trimming removed 4 bases from V and 3 bases from J, with 17 bases in between. This CDR3 has 15 residues. Germline CDR1 SGHDT, CDR2 YYEEEE. The CDR3, as DNA: TGTGCCAGCAGCCCAATGGGACTGGGCGACTACGAGCAGTACTTC. It yields the protein CASSPMGLGDYEQYF.

The chain joins TRBV27 to TRBJ2-1, with D maybe TRBD1 (5 bases). Germline V gene data show CDR1 as MNHEY and CDR2 as SMNVEV (reference sequence). The CDR3 loop spans 15 amino acids. Trimming took off 0 bases at V and 3 bases at J, with 9 bases between the two ends. This CDR3 reads CASSLSPGNYNEQFF. The CDR3 DNA reads as TGTGCCAGCAGTTTATCGCCAGGGAACTACAATGAGCAGTTCTTC.

This chain links TRBV5-8 with TRBJ1-6; 7 nucleotides line up with TRBD1. The CDR3 has 17 amino acids. V shed 2 bases, J shed 1 base, and the junction held 6 bases outside the gene matches. Germline loops: CDR1 SGHTS, CDR2 YDEGEE. The CDR3 nucleotides read TGTGCCAGCAGCTTCTTGCAGGGGGTGTCCTATAATTCACCCCTCCACTTT. This translates into CASSFLQGVSYNSPLHF. The full variable domain, completed using reference TRBV5-8 and TRBJ1-6, is EAGVTQSPTHLIKTRGQQATLRCSPISGHTSVYWYQQALGLGLQFLLWYDEGEERNRGNFPPRFSGRQFPNYSSELNVNALELEDSALYLCASSFLQGVSYNSPLHFGNGTRLTVT.

V is TRBV6-5 and J is TRBJ2-3; 7 bases fit TRBD1. CDR3 length equals 14 residues. The germline V gene has CDR1 MNHEY and CDR2 SVGAGI. The V and J ends lost 2 bases and 6 bases, in that order; junction bases with no gene match: 5. Written as DNA, the CDR3 is TGTGCCAGCAGTTACAGGACAGGAAAGGATACGCAGTATTTT. This sequence encodes CASSYRTGKDTQYF.

The CDR3 is CASSINGGSYNEQFF. The CDR3 DNA is TGTGCCAGCAGTATAAACGGAGGCTCCTACAATGAGCAGTTCTTC. V is TRBV7-2 and J is TRBJ2-1, with D possibly matching TRBD2 (5 bases). Germline loops: CDR1 SGHTA, CDR2 FQGNSA. V gave up 6 bases and J gave up 0 bases, with 12 bases separating them. CDR3 size: 15 residues.

The gene calls are TRBV7-9 and TRBJ2-3, with TRBD2 matching over 8 bases. Germline V gives CDR1 SEHNR, CDR2 FQNEAQ (reference sequence). Trimming at V came to 5 bases and at J to 0 bases, leaving 7 bases not matched to a gene. This CDR3 has 16 residues. This CDR3 is CASSPSGGASTDTQYF. CDR3 coding DNA: TGTGCCAGCAGCCCATCCGGGGGGGCCAGCACAGATACGCAGTATTTT.

The DNA for the CDR3 is TGTGCCAGCAGCTCCCAAGCGGGTCACACCGGGGAGCTGTTTTTT. This sequence encodes CASSSQAGHTGELFF. The gene calls are TRBV7-2 and TRBJ2-2, with D perhaps TRBD2 (6 bases). The CDR3 has 15 residues. Per the germline V gene, CDR1 is SGHTA and CDR2 is FQGNSA. The V end lost 4 bases, the J end lost 3 bases, and 12 bases lay between the germline ends. Full variable domain (outside the CDR3, taken from reference TRBV7-2 and TRBJ2-2): GAGVSQSPSNKVTEKGKDVELRCDPISGHTALYWYRQSLGQGLEFLIYFQGNSAPDKSGLPSDRFSAERTGGSVSTLTIQRTQQEDSAVYLCASSSQAGHTGELFFGEGSRLTVL.